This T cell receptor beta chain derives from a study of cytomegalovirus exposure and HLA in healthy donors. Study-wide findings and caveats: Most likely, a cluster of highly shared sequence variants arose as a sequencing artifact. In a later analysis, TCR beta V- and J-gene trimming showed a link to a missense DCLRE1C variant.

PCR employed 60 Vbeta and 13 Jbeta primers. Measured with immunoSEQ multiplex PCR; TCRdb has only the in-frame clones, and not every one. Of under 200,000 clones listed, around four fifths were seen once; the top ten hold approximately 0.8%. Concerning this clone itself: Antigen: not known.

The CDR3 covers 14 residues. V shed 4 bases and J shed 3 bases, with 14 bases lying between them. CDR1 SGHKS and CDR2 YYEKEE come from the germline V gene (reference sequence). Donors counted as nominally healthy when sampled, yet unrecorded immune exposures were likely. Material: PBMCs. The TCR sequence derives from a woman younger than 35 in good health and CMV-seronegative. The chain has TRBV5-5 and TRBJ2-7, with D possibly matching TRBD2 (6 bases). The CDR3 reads CASSLWDSNYEQYF. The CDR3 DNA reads TGTGCCAGCAGCCTATGGGACTCGAACTACGAGCAGTACTTC.